A single sample gave rise to the 24 T cell receptor beta chains below, sequenced in a study of immune evolution from preneoplasia to lung adenocarcinoma. Repertoires were generated with immunoSEQ multiplex PCR, while TCRdb's copy carries only in-frame clones and drops some. The sample yields approximately 12,000 clones, roughly 88% seen once. The material sequenced was FFPE invasive lung adenocarcinoma tissue. Every receptor here comes from a person aged 70 to 79 with invasive lung adenocarcinoma.

The J gene is TRBJ1-2, the V gene TRBV7-9; 8 bases are a match to TRBD1. Germline assignment: CDR1 SEHNR and CDR2 FQNEAQ (reference sequence). After removal of 2 bases from V and 8 bases from J, the junction contained 4 bases not matched to a gene. The CDR3 sequence is 13 residues long. CDR3 amino acids: CASSLRQGIGYTF. CDR3 DNA sequence: TGTGCCAGCAGCTTAAGACAGGGGATAGGCTACACCTTC. The full variable domain, its missing parts supplied by reference TRBV7-9 and TRBJ1-2, is DTGVSQNPRHKITKRGQNVTFRCDPISEHNRLYWYRQTLGQGPEFLTYFQNEAQLEKSRLLSDRFSAERPKGSFSTLEIQRTEQGDSAMYLCASSLRQGIGYTFGSGTRLTVV.

CDR3 region: CASSSRSTGKNEQFF. CDR3 nucleotides: TGTGCCAGCAGCTCACGATCGACAGGGAAGAATGAGCAGTTCTTC. V usage is TRBV11-3 and J usage is TRBJ2-1; 7 nucleotides line up with TRBD1. The germline V gene has CDR1 SGHNT and CDR2 YENEEA. The J segment lost 7 bases and the V segment lost 4 bases, leaving 10 bases of the junction unmatched. The CDR3 is 15 amino acids.

This chain connects TRBV2 to TRBJ1-1; D possibly corresponds to TRBD1 (5 bases). This CDR3 spans 14 amino acids. The ends were cut back, 4 bases at V and 1 base at J, with 10 bases in the middle. In germline, CDR1 is SNHLY, CDR2 FYNNEI. The CDR3 DNA follows: TGTGCCAGCAGTGTGGGACGGTCGAACACTGAAGCTTTCTTT. Its translation is CASSVGRSNTEAFF. Drawing the rest from reference TRBV2 and TRBJ1-1, the complete variable domain is EPEVTQTPSHQVTQMGQEVILRCVPISNHLYFYWYRQILGQKVEFLVSFYNNEISEKSEIFDDQFSVERPDGSNFTLKIRSTKLEDSAMYFCASSVGRSNTEAFFGQGTRLTVV.

The chain has TRBV29-1 and TRBJ2-3; 13 positions agree with TRBD2. The V and J ends lost 2 bases and 7 bases, in that order; junction bases with no gene match: 6. The CDR3 is 15 amino acids. Germline values: CDR1 SQVTM, CDR2 ANQGSEA. In nucleotides, the CDR3 is TGCAGCGTTGAAACTAGCGGGGGGGCAAGGTATACGCAGTATTTT. Its translation: CSVETSGGARYTQYF.

J is TRBJ2-7 and V is TRBV28; 11 bases agree with TRBD1. The V gene's germline CDR1 is MDHEN and CDR2 SYDVKM. V shed 4 bases, J shed 6 bases, and the junction held 8 bases outside the gene matches. This CDR3 has 15 residues. CDR3 region: CASSSGAGTGGEQYF. CDR3 coding DNA: TGTGCCAGCAGTTCAGGGGCGGGGACAGGGGGCGAGCAGTACTTC.

The V call is TRBV28, the J call TRBJ1-5; D is undetermined. Trimming removed 4 bases from V and 0 bases from J, with 10 bases in between. Germline CDR1 is MDHEN and CDR2 is SYDVKM. The CDR3 runs to 15 residues. CDR3 in DNA: TGTGCCAGCAGTTGGGGAATCCATAGCAATCAGCCCCAGCATTTT. Translated, it gives CASSWGIHSNQPQHF.

V and J are TRBV18 and TRBJ1-2; D gene ambiguous. The germline V gene has CDR1 KGHSH and CDR2 LQKENI. This CDR3 spans 13 amino acids. V shed 2 bases and J shed 2 bases, with 6 bases lying between them. CDR3 sequence (DNA): TGTGCCAGCTCACCAGTCGAAAACTATGGCTACACCTTC. This gives the protein CASSPVENYGYTF.

The gene calls are TRBV28 and TRBJ2-7; D may match TRBD1 or TRBD2 (5 bases each). CDR1 MDHEN and CDR2 SYDVKM come from the germline V gene. This CDR3 region has 14 residues. V was clipped by 7 bases and J by 3 bases, with 16 bases between them. The CDR3, as DNA: TGTGCCAGCATTAGGGCGAGGGGCTTCTACGAGCAGTACTTC. This codes for CASIRARGFYEQYF.

The genes are TRBV29-1 and TRBJ1-1; D possibly corresponds to TRBD1 (5 bases). Germline V gene lookup returns CDR1 SQVTM and CDR2 ANQGSEA. Trimming cost V 3 bases and J 8 bases, with 13 bases left between them. The CDR3 sequence is 12 residues long. The CDR3 here is CSVEIRVGEAFF. The CDR3 bases are TGCAGCGTTGAGATCAGGGTCGGGGAAGCTTTCTTT.

This chain links TRBV28 with TRBJ2-5, with TRBD2 matching over 8 bases. There are 15 residues in the CDR3. The junction had 10 bases not matched to a gene; V was cut back by 6 bases and J by 4 bases. Germline CDR1 MDHEN, CDR2 SYDVKM. The CDR3 DNA is TGTGCCAGCAGCCGCGGGGGGCAGGGTGGAGAGACCCAGTACTTC. It encodes CASSRGGQGGETQYF. The full variable domain, in which reference TRBV28 and TRBJ2-5 provide the parts outside the CDR3, is DVKVTQSSRYLVKRTGEKVFLECVQDMDHENMFWYRQDPGLGLRLIYFSYDVKMKEKGDIPEGYSVSREKKERFSLILESASTNQTSMYLCASSRGGQGGETQYFGPGTRLLVL.

As concerns this clone: At one of its ends the junction is not consistent with the germline gene, which may arise from a read error. The chain employs TRBV2 and TRBJ1-4; weak D call: TRBD1 (5 bases). This CDR3 is built from 12 residues. CDR1 is SNHLY, CDR2 FYNNEI, per germline. CDR3 coding DNA: TGTGCCAGCAGTTCAAATTTCAGGGATCCCAATTTT. Translated, it gives CASSSNFRDPNF.

This clone came up a few times. The CDR3 sequence: CASSAYEQYF. DNA of the CDR3: TGTGCCAGCAGTGCATACGAGCAGTACTTC. V usage is TRBV6-1 and J usage is TRBJ2-7; D not resolved. Germline loops: CDR1 MNHNS, CDR2 SASEGT. Between the trimmed V and J ends, which lost 4 bases and 4 bases, there was a span of 2 bases. The CDR3 runs to 10 residues.

The V gene is TRBV4-1, the J gene TRBJ1-4, with 9 bases that match TRBD1. CDR3 length: 15 residues. The germline gives CDR1 MGHRA, CDR2 YSYEKL. V lost 3 bases and J lost 8; bases outside the gene matches: 7. The CDR3 nucleotides are TGCGCCAGCAGCCAGGTTACAGGGGGCAGCGAAAAACTGTTTTTT. Amino acids: CASSQVTGGSEKLFF.

The J gene is TRBJ1-5, the V gene TRBV6-4; D is ambiguous. The germline V gene encodes CDR1 MRHNA and CDR2 SNTAGT. The CDR3 totals 13 residues. Trimming stripped 2 bases from V and 4 bases from J, with 6 bases between. The CDR3 DNA reads as TGTGCCAGCAGTGACGGCGATAATCAGCCCCAGCATTTT. This translates into CASSDGDNQPQHF.

This chain connects TRBV7-8 to TRBJ1-2, with a tentative D call TRBD1 (6 bases). Germline V gene sequence: CDR1 SGHVS, CDR2 FQNEAQ. This CDR3 spans 14 amino acids. V lost 8 bases to trimming and J lost 6 bases, with 19 bases between them. CDR3 sequence (DNA): TGTGCCAGCTCCGCCCCCAGCAGGGGTGATGGCTACACCTTC. As protein: CASSAPSRGDGYTF. Complete variable domain (other parts from reference TRBV7-8 and TRBJ1-2): GAGVSQSPRYKVAKRGQDVALRCDPISGHVSLFWYQQALGQGPEFLTYFQNEAQLDKSGLPSDRFFAERPEGSVSTLKIQRTQQEDSAVYLCASSAPSRGDGYTFGSGTRLTVV.

The J gene is TRBJ1-1, the V gene TRBV29-1; the match to TRBD1 covers 8 bases. The germline CDR1 and CDR2 sequences are SQVTM and ANQGSEA. Trimming took 0 bases from V and 5 from J; bases not matched to a gene: 5. The CDR3 contains 14 residues. CDR3: CSVEDQGADTEAFF. In DNA, the CDR3 is TGCAGCGTTGAAGATCAGGGGGCCGATACTGAAGCTTTCTTT.

This clone appeared once. The chain combines TRBV7-6 with TRBJ2-3; D is possibly TRBD1 or TRBD2 (5 bases each). V was pared by 1 base and J by 4 bases, with 9 bases between. Per the germline V gene, CDR1 is SGHVS and CDR2 is FNYEAQ. This CDR3 has 14 residues. In DNA form, the CDR3 reads TGTGCCAGCAGCTTAGTACCGGGGCCAGATACGCAGTATTTT. Translating it yields CASSLVPGPDTQYF. The full variable domain, completed using reference TRBV7-6 and TRBJ2-3, is GAGVSQSPRYKVTKRGQDVALRCDPISGHVSLYWYRQALGQGPEFLTYFNYEAQQDKSGLPNDRFSAERPEGSISTLTIQRTEQRDSAMYRCASSLVPGPDTQYFGPGTRLTVL.

This clone was picked up a small number of times. The chain carries TRBV6-6 and TRBJ2-3, with 9 bases aligning to TRBD2. The CDR3 is 16 residues long. Germline assignment: CDR1 MNHNY and CDR2 SVGAGI (reference sequence). V gave up 6 bases and J gave up 2 bases; unmatched junction bases: 9. The CDR3 is CASSRDSGGLTDTQYF. The CDR3 DNA is TGTGCCAGCAGCCGAGATAGCGGGGGCCTCACAGATACGCAGTATTTT.

This chain uses TRBV5-1 with TRBJ2-3, with 8 positions matching TRBD1. Trimming cost V 0 bases and J 8 bases; bases outside gene matches: 8. The CDR3 consists of 15 residues. Germline V lookup: CDR1 SGHRS, CDR2 YFSETQ. CDR3 sequence: CASSLGTGQFVTQYF. The CDR3 bases are TGCGCCAGCAGCTTGGGGACAGGGCAATTTGTTACGCAGTATTTT.

This clone was recorded only once. The chain recombines TRBV27 with TRBJ2-7; D may be TRBD1 (6 bases). The CDR3 loop spans 13 amino acids. Trimming took 6 bases from V and 2 from J, leaving 11 bases between them. The V gene's germline CDR1 is MNHEY and CDR2 SMNVEV (reference sequence). CDR3: CASSRDKAYEQYF. The CDR3 DNA follows: TGTGCCAGCAGCCGGGACAAGGCCTACGAGCAGTACTTC.

The chain is built from TRBV11-1 and TRBJ2-7; D gene ambiguous. V was clipped by 5 bases and J by 0 bases, with 11 bases between them. Germline CDR1 SGHAT, CDR2 FQDESV (reference sequence). The length of the CDR3 is 14 residues. The CDR3 region has the DNA TGTGCCAGCAGCCGAGACACGAGCTCCTACGAGCAGTACTTC. This encodes CASSRDTSSYEQYF.

In this sample, this clone turned up a few times. The J gene is TRBJ2-1, the V gene TRBV9; D remains ambiguous. V lost 5 bases, J lost 10 bases, and 13 bases lay in between. The CDR3 runs to 12 residues. Germline loops: CDR1 SGDLS, CDR2 YYNGEE. The CDR3 DNA reads as TGTGCCAGCAGTGGCGGTAGTATCGAGCAGTTCTTC. Amino acids: CASSGGSIEQFF.

V usage is TRBV30 and J usage is TRBJ1-5; tentative D call: TRBD1 (6 bases). Germline loops: CDR1 GTSNPN, CDR2 SVGIG (reference sequence). The CDR3 is 17 residues long. V lost 0 bases and J 0 bases, leaving 15 bases between the germline ends. The chain's CDR3 is CAWSVPSGTLSNQPQHF. The CDR3, as DNA: TGTGCCTGGAGTGTACCTTCCGGGACACTTAGCAATCAGCCCCAGCATTTT.

This sequence joins TRBV2 and TRBJ1-2; D ambiguous. The CDR3 runs 11 residues. Germline CDR1 reads SNHLY; CDR2 reads FYNNEI. The V gene lost 6 bases and the J gene lost 4 bases, with 6 bases spanning the gap. CDR3 bases: TGTGCCAGCAGATCGGGCTATGGCTACACCTTC. Protein product: CASRSGYGYTF.